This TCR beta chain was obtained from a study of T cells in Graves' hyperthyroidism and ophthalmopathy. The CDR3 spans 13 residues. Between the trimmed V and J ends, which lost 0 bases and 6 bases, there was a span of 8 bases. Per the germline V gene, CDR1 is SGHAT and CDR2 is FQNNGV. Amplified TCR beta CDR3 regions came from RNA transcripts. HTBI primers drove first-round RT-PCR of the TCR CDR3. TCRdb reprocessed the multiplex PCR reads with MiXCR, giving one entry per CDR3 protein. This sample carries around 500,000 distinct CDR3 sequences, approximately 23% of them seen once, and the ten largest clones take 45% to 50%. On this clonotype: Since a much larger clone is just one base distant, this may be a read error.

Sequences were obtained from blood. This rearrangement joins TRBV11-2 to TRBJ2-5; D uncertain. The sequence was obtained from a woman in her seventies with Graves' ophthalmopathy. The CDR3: CASSLDVRKTQYF. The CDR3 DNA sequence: TGTGCCAGCAGCTTAGATGTGAGAAAGACCCAGTACTTC.